This T cell receptor beta chain comes out of a study of CD8+ T cells in alopecia areata. CDR1 LNHDA and CDR2 SQIVND come from the germline V gene (reference sequence). The CDR3 covers 12 residues. The V and J ends lost 7 bases and 2 bases respectively, with 3 bases between them. RNA extraction was followed by reverse transcription into cDNA, which acted as the sequencing template. The table came from immunoSEQ multiplex PCR; TCRdb's copy has only in-frame clones and leaves some out. The table includes around 190,000 clones, about 61% detected once. Findings of the study overall: Whereas mice showed it more clearly, TCR sharing across patients was murkier, possibly because of HLA. Compared with normal scalp, lesional scalp had higher clonality and more expanded CD8+ clones. Normal skin's resident alphabeta T cells are sequenced alongside lesional scalp T cells.

This clone was seen a single time. The antigen remains unidentified. The clonotype was recovered from a human donor in good health. This rearrangement joins TRBV19 to TRBJ2-6; no definite D call. The sequenced sample consisted of CD8+ T cells sorted from blood. CDR3 protein: CASTTGANVLTF. The CDR3 DNA follows: TGTGCCAGTACCACTGGGGCCAACGTCCTGACTTTC.